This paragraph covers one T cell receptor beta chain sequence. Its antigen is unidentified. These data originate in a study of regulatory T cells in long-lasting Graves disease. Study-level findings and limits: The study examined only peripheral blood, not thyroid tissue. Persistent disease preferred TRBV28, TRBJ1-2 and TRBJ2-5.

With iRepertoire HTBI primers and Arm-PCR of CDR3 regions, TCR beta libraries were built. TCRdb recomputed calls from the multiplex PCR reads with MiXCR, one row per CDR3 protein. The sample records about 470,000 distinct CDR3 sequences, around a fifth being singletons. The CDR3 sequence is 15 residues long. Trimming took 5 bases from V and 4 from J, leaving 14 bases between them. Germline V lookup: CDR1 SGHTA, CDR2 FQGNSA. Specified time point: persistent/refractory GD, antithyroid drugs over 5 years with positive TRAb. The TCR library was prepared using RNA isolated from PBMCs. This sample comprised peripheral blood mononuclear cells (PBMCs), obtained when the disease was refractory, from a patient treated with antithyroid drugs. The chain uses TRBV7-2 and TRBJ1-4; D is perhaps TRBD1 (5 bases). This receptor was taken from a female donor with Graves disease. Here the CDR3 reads CASSQSGTGNEKLFF. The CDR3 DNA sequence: TGTGCCAGCAGCCAGTCCGGGACGGGTAATGAAAAACTGTTTTTT.